This entry describes one TCR beta chain. Its specificity is unknown. A much larger clone lies a single base off, so this may be a read error. Included hyperthyroidism patients were aged 18 to 65 and newly diagnosed (under 2 months' duration). Clinical symptoms and serum thyroxine were used for diagnosis; TRAb, thyroid ultrasound and orbital computed tomography were also relied on. The sample originates from a study of Graves' ophthalmopathy and Graves' hyperthyroidism. Whole-study findings and limits: A model built from 13 signatures distinguished ophthalmopathy from stable hyperthyroidism with roughly 85% sensitivity and about 77% specificity. The blood repertoire also included most expanded thyroid clonotypes above 0.001 frequency.

Per the germline V gene, CDR1 is WNHNN and CDR2 is SYGVQD (reference sequence). This CDR3 has 13 amino acids. RNA transcripts served as template for amplifying TCR beta CDR3 sequences. Second-round multiplex PCR came after a first-round RT-PCR that employed HTBI primers. TCRdb reprocessed the multiplex PCR reads with MiXCR, giving one entry per CDR3 protein. The sample includes over a million distinct CDR3 sequences, around a third of them seen just once. This chain uses TRBV10-1 with TRBJ2-2, with D tentatively TRBD2 (5 bases). This TCR was recovered from an adult man with Graves' hyperthyroidism. Sequenced: peripheral blood or thyroid tissue (not recorded which). CDR3 loop: CASSESNPGELLF. CDR3 nucleotides: TGCGCCAGCAGTGAGTCGAATCCCGGGGAGCTGCTTTTT.